This T cell receptor beta chain was found in a study of cytomegalovirus exposure and HLA in healthy donors. This clone came up a few times. Its antigen remains unidentified. Amplification used 60 Vbeta primers and 13 Jbeta primers. Only in-frame clones appear in the TCRdb table, and some are missing; sequencing was by immunoSEQ multiplex PCR. The sample records around 140,000 clones, around 86% being singletons. The V gene lost 6 bases and the J gene lost 2 bases, with 14 bases spanning the gap. Per the germline V gene, CDR1 is MNHEY and CDR2 is SMNVEV (reference sequence). The CDR3 consists of 14 residues. Study results and limitations: Among the CMV-associated chains, three were confirmed in vitro as specific for CMV antigens.

The chain recombines TRBV27 with TRBJ2-7, with D tentatively TRBD1 (6 bases). Sequences were obtained from PBMCs. The sequence came from a woman in her twenties or thirties in good health and CMV-seronegative. CDR3 sequence (DNA): TGTGCCAGCAGCAATCAAGGACAGACCTACGAGCAGTACTTC. It specifies CASSNQGQTYEQYF.